The sequence of this TCR beta chain was determined in a study of shared clonotypes between healthy human individuals. The wider study: The people who gave samples were two women and a few men aged 18 to 49. General study findings and limits: Among four donors, 4.5% to 5.5% of naive CD4 clonotypes were found in common.

As for this clone: Its cognate antigen is unknown.

V lost 7 bases and J 5 bases, leaving 29 bases between the germline ends. This CDR3 has 17 amino acids. Per germline, CDR1 GTSNPN and CDR2 SVGIG (reference sequence). Cells designated naive CD8 were CD45RO-negative and were positively selected for CCR7, with terminally differentiated effector memory CD45RA+ cells excluded. Deep-level settings were used for running the assay. Genomic DNA (from each subset) was split evenly across several immunoSEQ plates. Profiled with immunoSEQ multiplex PCR; TCRdb holds only in-frame clones, not every one. The data hold some 2 million clones, with about 95% observed a single time.

Input material: naive CD8+ T cells sorted from blood. This rearrangement joins TRBV30 to TRBJ2-5, with D perhaps matching TRBD2 (5 bases). The sequence derives from a man younger than 30 in good health. In DNA form, the CDR3 reads TGTGCCTCGATAAGTCGGGAAGACTTATACATTCGGGAGACCCAGTACTTC. Encoded protein: CASISREDLYIRETQYF.